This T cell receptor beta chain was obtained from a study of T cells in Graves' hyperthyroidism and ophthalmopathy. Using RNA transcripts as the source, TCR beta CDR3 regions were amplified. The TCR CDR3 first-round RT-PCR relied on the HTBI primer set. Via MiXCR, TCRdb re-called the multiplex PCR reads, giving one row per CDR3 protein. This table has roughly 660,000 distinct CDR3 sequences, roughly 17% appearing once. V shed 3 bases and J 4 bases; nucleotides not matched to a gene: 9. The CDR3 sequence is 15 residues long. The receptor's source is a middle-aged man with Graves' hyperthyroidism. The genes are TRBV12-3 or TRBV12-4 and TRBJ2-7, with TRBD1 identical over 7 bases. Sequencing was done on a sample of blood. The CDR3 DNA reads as TGTGCCAGCAGTTTTGAAGAGGGGGCCCCATACGAGCAGTACTTC. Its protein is CASSFEEGAPYEQYF.